This T cell receptor beta chain was sequenced during a study of CD8 T cells in Susac syndrome. Study information: Treatment status at blood draw for the Susac syndrome patients was therapy-naive, corticosteroids, or intravenous immunoglobulin alone.

The CDR3 is made up of 14 amino acids. Between the trimmed V and J ends, which lost 4 bases and 4 bases, there was a span of 15 bases. Germline CDR1 is SQVTM and CDR2 is ANQGSEA. CD8+ and CD4+ T cells were negatively isolated; TEMRA cells were FACS-enriched. A quantity of roughly 0.5 to 1 ug RNA underwent reverse transcription using random hexamers. TCRdb re-called the immunoSEQ multiplex PCR reads with MiXCR, one entry per CDR3 protein. The top ten hold approximately 0.098% of the sample, which has 200,000 or so distinct CDR3 sequences, approximately 94% seen once. The sample consisted of CD4+ T cells from PBMCs. This rearrangement joins TRBV29-1 to TRBJ2-3, with D unresolved. This TCR was sampled from a human donor with Susac syndrome. In DNA, the CDR3 is TGCAGCGTTGGGCTGGGATCGGACGCAGATACGCAGTATTTT. It translates to CSVGLGSDADTQYF.